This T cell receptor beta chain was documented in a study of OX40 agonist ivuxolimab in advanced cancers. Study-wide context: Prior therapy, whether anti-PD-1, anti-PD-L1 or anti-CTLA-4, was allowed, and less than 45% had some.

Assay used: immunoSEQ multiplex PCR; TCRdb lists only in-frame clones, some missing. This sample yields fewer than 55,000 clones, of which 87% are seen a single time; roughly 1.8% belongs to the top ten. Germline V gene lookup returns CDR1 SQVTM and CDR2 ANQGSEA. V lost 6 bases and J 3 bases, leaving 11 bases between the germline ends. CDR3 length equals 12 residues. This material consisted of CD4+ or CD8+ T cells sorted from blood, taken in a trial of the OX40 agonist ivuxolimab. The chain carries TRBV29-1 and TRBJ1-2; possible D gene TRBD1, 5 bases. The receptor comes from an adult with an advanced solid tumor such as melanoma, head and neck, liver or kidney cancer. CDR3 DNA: TGCAGCGTCTGGGACGGGTACTATGGCTACACCTTC. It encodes CSVWDGYYGYTF. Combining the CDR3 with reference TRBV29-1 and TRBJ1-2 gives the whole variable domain SAVISQKPSRDICQRGTSLTIQCQVDSQVTMMFWYRQQPGQSLTLIATANQGSEATYESGFVIDKFPISRPNLTFSTLTVSNMSPEDSSIYLCSVWDGYYGYTFGSGTRLTVV.